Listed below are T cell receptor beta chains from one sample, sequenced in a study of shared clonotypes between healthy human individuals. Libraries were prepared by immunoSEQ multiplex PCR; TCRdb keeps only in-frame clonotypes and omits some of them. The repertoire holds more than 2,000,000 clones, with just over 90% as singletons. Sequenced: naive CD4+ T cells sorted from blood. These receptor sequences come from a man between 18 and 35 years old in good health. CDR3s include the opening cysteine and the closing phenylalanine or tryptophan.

cdr3_aa: CATSRDWDRGNTIYF
v_call: TRBV15

cdr3_aa: CASSQLATSSYNEQFF
v_call: TRBV4-3

cdr3_aa: CASSLGQGLYNEQFF
v_call: TRBV5-5

cdr3_aa: CASSSGGGNQPQHF
v_call: TRBV9

cdr3_aa: CASSPRRSSSYEQYF
v_call: TRBV7-2

cdr3_aa: CASSLRGQNTEAFF
v_call: TRBV7-9

cdr3_aa: CASSATQIGSNEKLFF
v_call: TRBV5-6

cdr3_aa: CASSESLAGGTYEQYF
v_call: TRBV10-1

cdr3_aa: CASSVTNTGELFF
v_call: TRBV5-1

cdr3_aa: CASSPPGLTDTGELFF
v_call: TRBV18

cdr3_aa: CGSQGDRYEQYF
v_call: TRBV28